This T cell receptor (beta chain) was profiled in a study of blood T cell repertoires in COVID-19 (dated by TCRdb to about 2020). For the study in its entirety: Samples covering the acute and convalescent phases of COVID-19 were provided by collaborators in the United States, Italy and Spain. The material from the prospective study consisted of cDNA or gDNA derived from T cells, B-cell-depleted T cells, or PBMCs. Deeply sampled blood TCRbeta repertoires from subjects exposed to, actively infected with, or recovered from COVID-19 were included in the dataset. The repertoires were made available in a free public database intended to serve as a resource for research on the immune response to SARS-CoV-2. The samples were drawn from two sources: the first 160 participants of the ongoing ImmuneRACE study, and 1,254 subjects contributed by 6 global collaborators. Sample metadata almost always included a de-identified subject ID, COVID-19 status, age in years and sex. HLA class I and class II types, where available, came from metadata supplied by the sample provider rather than from assay-based typing. What the authors observed across the whole study: The amount of clinical and demographic metadata varied by source and participant and was provided uncurated.

At the junction V is shortened by 11 bases and J by 3 bases, with 20 bases in between. Inclusive of the bounding cysteine and phenylalanine, the CDR3 is 14 residues long. Just CDR3 DNA is preserved here, 42 bases in frame from base 1. The collaborating institutions used their own protocols to collect whole blood in K2EDTA tubes. For TCRbeta analysis, collaborator samples were shipped as frozen whole blood, as isolated PBMCs, or as DNA extracted from either sample type. TCRbeta CDR3 regions were amplified from genomic DNA by means of the immunoSEQ Assay, a bias-controlled multiplex PCR. The published analysis was carried out like this. The number of nucleated cells in each sample was estimated by amplification of reference gene primers within the assay. To quantify the absolute abundance of each unique TCRbeta CDR3 rearrangement, sequence reads were collapsed and filtered. For each sample, productive Simpson clonality was calculated by taking the square root of Simpson's diversity index across productive rearrangements. TCRdb limited this immuneACCESS table to in-frame rearrangements with V and J called. A share of clones is missing; checked studies link under half to unresolved V genes, and the rest is unexplained. For V, J and clone size, that table is used; D and trimming come from the DNA. For this sample the table gives 30,000 or so clones, of which about 86% were detected only once. The top ten hold approximately 5.7% of the sample.

A remark on this clone: No cognate antigen has been identified for it. No qualities accompany the bases; no much larger clone lies one base away.

The V and J genes are TRBV23-1 and TRBJ2-7, and TRBD1 may be the D gene, going by 5 matching bases. TRBV23-1 is reported as an ORF; its role is uncertain. The receptor was isolated from a woman over 75 with active or convalescent COVID-19. The sequenced sample consisted of peripheral blood. Here is the DNA: TGCGCCGGGCGGCCAAAGGACACCCTCTACGAGCAGTACTTC. Its product reads: CAGRPKDTLYEQYF.